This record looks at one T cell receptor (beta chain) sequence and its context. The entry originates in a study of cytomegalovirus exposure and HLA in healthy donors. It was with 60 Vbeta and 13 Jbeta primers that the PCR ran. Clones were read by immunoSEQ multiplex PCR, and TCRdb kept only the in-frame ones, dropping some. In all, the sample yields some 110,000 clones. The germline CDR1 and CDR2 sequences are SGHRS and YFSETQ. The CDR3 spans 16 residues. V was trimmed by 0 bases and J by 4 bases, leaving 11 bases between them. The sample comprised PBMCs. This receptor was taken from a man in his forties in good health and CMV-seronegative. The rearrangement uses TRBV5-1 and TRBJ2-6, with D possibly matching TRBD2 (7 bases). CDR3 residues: CASSLVGGLGANVLTF. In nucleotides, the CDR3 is TGCGCCAGCAGCTTGGTCGGGGGGCTGGGGGCCAACGTCCTGACTTTC. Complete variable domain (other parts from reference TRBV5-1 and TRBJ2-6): KAGVTQTPRYLIKTRGQQVTLSCSPISGHRSVSWYQQTPGQGLQFLFEYFSETQRNKGNFPGRFSGRQFSNSRSEMNVSTLELGDSALYLCASSLVGGLGANVLTFGAGSRLTVL.